What follows are 5 T cell receptor beta chains derived from one specimen sequenced in a study of cytomegalovirus exposure and HLA in healthy donors. 13 Jbeta primers and 60 Vbeta primers were used for the PCR. TCRdb keeps only in-frame clones here, not all; method: immunoSEQ multiplex PCR. The sample records under 250,000 clones, more than 75% being singletons. The sample taken for sequencing was PBMCs. The receptors come from a human donor in good health.

The chain uses TRBV6-5 and TRBJ1-2; D unresolved. Trimming took 7 bases from V and 3 from J, leaving 15 bases between them. This CDR3 is 14 amino acids long. Germline V lookup: CDR1 MNHEY, CDR2 SVGAGI. The CDR3 protein is CASTTVGRDYGYTF. CDR3 in DNA: TGTGCCAGCACCACCGTCGGGAGGGACTATGGCTACACCTTC.

The V gene is TRBV20-1, the J gene TRBJ1-3; D is unclear. The germline V and J ends were trimmed by 2 bases and 4 bases, with 3 bases remaining between them. The CDR3 sequence is 11 residues long. Germline CDR1 and CDR2: DFQATT and SNEGSKA (reference sequence). The CDR3 DNA reads as TGCAGTGCTAGAAGCGGAAACACCATATATTTT. Residues: CSARSGNTIYF.

This clone was seen just once. The chain uses TRBV6-1 and TRBJ2-1; D might be TRBD2 (6 bases). V lost 2 bases and J lost 7, with 18 bases in between. CDR1 and CDR2 from the germline V gene are MNHNS and SASEGT. The CDR3 totals 16 residues. In DNA form, the CDR3 reads TGTGCCAGCAGTGAATTTAGCCCTGGGGCGGGGAATGAGCAGTTCTTC. Translated, it gives CASSEFSPGAGNEQFF.

The J gene is TRBJ1-3, the V gene TRBV5-1; TRBD1 aligns across 8 bases. The CDR3 length is 16 residues. CDR1 is SGHRS, CDR2 YFSETQ, per germline. After removal of 1 base from V and 3 bases from J, the junction contained 6 bases not matched to a gene. As DNA, the CDR3 is TGCGCCAGCAGCTTGATGAGACAGGGGTTTGGAAACACCATATATTTT. Residues: CASSLMRQGFGNTIYF.

This clone was recorded a few times. The rearrangement joins TRBV4-3 to TRBJ2-5, with D tentatively TRBD2 (5 bases). Germline CDR1 is LGHNA and CDR2 is YSLEER. There are 15 residues in the CDR3. Trimming removed 4 bases at V and 5 bases at J, with 17 bases between. The DNA of the CDR3 is TGCGCCAGCAGCCTAAGACTCGGAGGAGCGGAGACCCAGTACTTC. It specifies CASSLRLGGAETQYF.